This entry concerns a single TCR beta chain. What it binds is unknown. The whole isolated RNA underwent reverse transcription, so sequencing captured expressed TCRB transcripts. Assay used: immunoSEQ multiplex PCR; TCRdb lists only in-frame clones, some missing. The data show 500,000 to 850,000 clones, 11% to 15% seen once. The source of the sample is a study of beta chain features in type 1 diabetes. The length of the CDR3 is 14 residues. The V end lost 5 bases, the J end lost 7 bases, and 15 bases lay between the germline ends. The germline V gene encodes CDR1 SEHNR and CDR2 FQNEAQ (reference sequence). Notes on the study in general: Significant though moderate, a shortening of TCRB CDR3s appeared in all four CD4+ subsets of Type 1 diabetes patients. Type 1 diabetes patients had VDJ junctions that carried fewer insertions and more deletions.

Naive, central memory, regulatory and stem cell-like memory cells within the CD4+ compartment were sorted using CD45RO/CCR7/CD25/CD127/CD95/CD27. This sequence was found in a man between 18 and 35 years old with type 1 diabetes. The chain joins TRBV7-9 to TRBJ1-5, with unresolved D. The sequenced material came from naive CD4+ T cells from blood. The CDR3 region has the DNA TGTGCCAGCAGCCCCAATCCCATATCCCAGCCCCAGCATTTT. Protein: CASSPNPISQPQHF.